These 27 T cell receptor beta chains came from one sample sequenced in a study of T cells after yellow fever vaccination. TCRdb reprocessed the 5' RACE reads via MiXCR and lists one record per CDR3 protein. The table lists 50,000 to 75,000 distinct CDR3 sequences, around 6.1% of them singletons. The sequenced sample was PBMCs, either bulk or a sorted T-cell subset (CD4+, CD8+, memory, or dextramer-sorted; not recorded which), obtained on the day of the yellow fever booster vaccination. These receptor sequences come from a man between 18 and 35 years old who received the YFV17D yellow fever vaccine.

In its sample, this clonotype was seen many times. The chain is built from TRBV28 and TRBJ2-7; D is unclear. The CDR3 covers 13 residues. Germline CDR1 MDHEN, CDR2 SYDVKM. Trimming pared 7 bases from V and 4 bases from J, leaving 14 bases between. DNA for the CDR3: TGTGCCAGCACCCAGATGGGTAAATACGAGCAGTACGTC. As protein: CASTQMGKYEQYV.

This clonotype was detected many times. The rearrangement uses TRBV6-1 and TRBJ2-2; possible D gene TRBD1, 6 bases. Trimming took 7 bases from V and 10 from J, leaving 25 bases between them. Germline CDR1 MNHNS, CDR2 SASEGT. The length of the CDR3 is 16 residues. CDR3 amino acids: CASTGPQGRSGTELFF. CDR3 sequence (DNA): TGTGCCAGCACAGGTCCCCAGGGGCGATCGGGGACGGAGCTGTTTTTT.

This clonotype has just a few counts. The V call is TRBV27, the J call TRBJ1-2; 7 bases agree with TRBD1. Germline V gene sequence: CDR1 MNHEY, CDR2 SMNVEV (reference sequence). Germline trimming cut 5 bases from V and 5 bases from J; bases unmatched to any gene: 5. This CDR3 region has 13 residues. CDR3 in amino acids: CASSHRQGYGYTF. The CDR3 nucleotides are TGTGCCAGCAGTCACCGACAGGGTTATGGCTACACCTTC.

In its sample, this clonotype was seen a few times. This chain connects TRBV9 to TRBJ2-1, with 14 nucleotides matching TRBD2. With 4 bases clipped from V and 1 base from J, the junction kept 1 base outside the gene matches. The germline V gene encodes CDR1 SGDLS and CDR2 YYNGEE. This CDR3 has 16 amino acids. The CDR3 DNA follows: TGTGCCAGCAGCTGGACTAGCGGGGGGTCCTACAATGAGCAGTTCTTC. Residues: CASSWTSGGSYNEQFF.

Ten or more counts support this clonotype. The chain couples TRBV4-1 to TRBJ2-3; D unresolved. V lost 3 bases, J lost 1 base, and 5 bases lay in between. Germline CDR1 and CDR2: MGHRA and YSYEKL. The CDR3 loop spans 13 amino acids. CDR3 sequence (DNA): TGCGCCAGCAGCCATGGGGGCACAGATACGCAGTATTTT. It specifies CASSHGGTDTQYF.

A word on this clonotype: A much bigger clone sits one base away, suggesting this may be a read error. The chain carries TRBV27 and TRBJ2-7; TRBD2 aligns across 12 bases. This CDR3 has 15 amino acids. With 5 bases clipped from V and 6 bases from J, the junction kept 8 bases outside the gene matches. CDR1 and CDR2 from the germline V gene are MNHEY and SMNVEV (reference sequence). The CDR3 DNA follows: TGTGCCAGCAGTGCCGCTAGCGGGGGGGCACTCGAGCAGTACTTC. Translation: CASSAASGGALEQYF.

This clonotype has at least ten counts. The chain has TRBV7-6 and TRBJ2-2; D is undetermined. The CDR3 has 13 residues. V lost 2 bases and J lost 6, with 7 bases in between. Germline CDR1 and CDR2: SGHVS and FNYEAQ. For the CDR3, the DNA is TGTGCCAGCAGCTTATCATCCCCCGGGGAGCTGTTTTTT. Encoded protein: CASSLSSPGELFF.

This clonotype appeared many times. The rearrangement uses TRBV7-2 and TRBJ2-7; perhaps D is TRBD1 or TRBD2 (5 bases each). Germline CDR1 reads SGHTA; CDR2 reads FQGNSA. The CDR3 sequence is 15 residues long. The V and J ends lost 3 bases and 2 bases respectively, with 14 bases between them. CDR3 nucleotide sequence: TGTGCCAGCAGCTTTAGAGGGACGGGGCCCTACGAGCAGTACTTC. Residues: CASSFRGTGPYEQYF.

This clonotype was seen a handful of times. The rearrangement uses TRBV19 and TRBJ2-7; a weak D match, TRBD2 (5 bases). The germline CDR1 and CDR2 sequences are LNHDA and SQIVND (reference sequence). Trimming shortened V by 6 bases and J by 0 bases, and 15 bases separated the two germline ends. CDR3 length equals 15 residues. The CDR3 sequence: CASSPRDYDSYEQYF. CDR3 sequence (DNA): TGTGCCAGTAGCCCGAGGGATTATGACTCCTACGAGCAGTACTTC. Full variable domain (remainder filled in from reference TRBV19 and TRBJ2-7): DGGITQSPKYLFRKEGQNVTLSCEQNLNHDAMYWYRQDPGQGLRLIYYSQIVNDFQKGDIAEGYSVSREKKESFPLTVTSAQKNPTAFYLCASSPRDYDSYEQYFGPGTRLTVT.

The sample holds many counts of this clonotype. This sequence joins TRBV15 and TRBJ2-7; 9 bases agree with TRBD1. Germline V lookup: CDR1 LNHNV, CDR2 YYDKDF (reference sequence). This CDR3 has 13 residues. J gave up 6 bases and V 7 bases, and 7 bases lay outside the gene matches. CDR3 protein: CATKTGGLSEQYF. Here the CDR3 DNA reads TGTGCCACCAAAACAGGGGGCTTGTCCGAGCAGTACTTC.

Ten or more counts support this clonotype. This chain links TRBV5-6 with TRBJ2-1; the D is unclear. CDR3 length equals 13 residues. CDR1 is SGHDT and CDR2 is YYEEEE in the germline V gene. Deletions cut 4 bases from V and 0 bases from J, with 5 bases between. The CDR3 nucleotides read TGTGCCAGCAGCAAAAGCTCCTACAATGAGCAGTTCTTC. It specifies CASSKSSYNEQFF.

This clonotype was found many times. This chain connects TRBV20-1 to TRBJ1-5, with D uncertain. The CDR3 consists of 14 residues. CDR1 is DFQATT, CDR2 SNEGSKA, per germline (reference sequence). V was pared by 6 bases and J by 1 base, with 13 bases between. CDR3 in DNA: TGCAGTGCCTCGGCAGGCGAAAGCAATCAGCCCCAGCATTTT. This sequence encodes CSASAGESNQPQHF.

This clonotype was recorded a few times. This sequence joins TRBV7-2 and TRBJ2-4; 12 positions agree with TRBD2. This CDR3 is built from 17 residues. After removal of 5 bases from V and 1 base from J, the junction contained 6 bases not matched to a gene. Per the germline V gene, CDR1 is SGHTA and CDR2 is FQGNSA. The CDR3: CASSRLAGGWAKNIQYF. DNA of the CDR3: TGTGCCAGCAGCCGTCTAGCGGGGGGGTGGGCCAAAAACATTCAGTACTTC. The full variable domain, rest sourced from reference TRBV7-2 and TRBJ2-4, is GAGVSQSPSNKVTEKGKDVELRCDPISGHTALYWYRQSLGQGLEFLIYFQGNSAPDKSGLPSDRFSAERTGGSVSTLTIQRTQQEDSAVYLCASSRLAGGWAKNIQYFGAGTRLSVL.

This clonotype occurred a few times. The rearrangement links TRBV10-3 to TRBJ2-1, with 7 nucleotides matching TRBD2. CDR1 is ENHRY, CDR2 SYGVKD, per germline. CDR3 length: 13 residues. V lost 8 bases, J lost 2 bases, and 3 bases stayed unmatched. The CDR3 bases are TGTGCCATCTTAGCGGGCACCTACAATGAGCAGTTCTTC. This codes for CAILAGTYNEQFF.

This clonotype was recorded many times. The chain joins TRBV29-1 to TRBJ2-1; 8 positions agree with TRBD2. Germline values: CDR1 SQVTM, CDR2 ANQGSEA. The junction had 16 bases not matched to a gene; V was cut back by 7 bases and J by 5 bases. The CDR3 has 16 residues. The DNA for the CDR3 is TGCAGCGCTTCCCTGGCGCGGGGGGCGGGAAACAATGAGCAGTTCTTC. Translating it yields CSASLARGAGNNEQFF.

A few counts support this clonotype. This chain joins TRBV5-1 and TRBJ2-3; D unresolved. V was clipped by 4 bases and J by 2 bases, with 5 bases between them. This CDR3 contains 12 residues. Germline assignment: CDR1 SGHRS and CDR2 YFSETQ. CDR3 protein: CASSPDTDTQYF. CDR3 DNA: TGCGCCAGCAGCCCCGACACAGATACGCAGTATTTT.

At least ten counts were recorded for this clonotype. V and J are TRBV5-6 and TRBJ2-2; D ambiguous. Per germline, CDR1 SGHDT and CDR2 YYEEEE. The CDR3 length is 12 residues. Trimming pared 4 bases from V and 5 bases from J, leaving 6 bases between. The CDR3: CASSPLTGELFF. DNA for the CDR3: TGTGCCAGCAGCCCCCTGACCGGGGAGCTGTTTTTT. Using reference TRBV5-6 and TRBJ2-2 for the parts outside the CDR3, the full variable domain is DAGVTQSPTHLIKTRGQQVTLRCSPKSGHDTVSWYQQALGQGPQFIFQYYEEEERQRGNFPDRFSGHQFPNYSSELNVNALLLGDSALYLCASSPLTGELFFGEGSRLTVL.

This clonotype was counted many times. The V gene is TRBV20-1, the J gene TRBJ2-7; the D is unclear. The CDR3 is 12 residues long. Germline CDR1 and CDR2: DFQATT and SNEGSKA (reference sequence). V was pared by 5 bases and J by 7 bases, with 15 bases between. CDR3 in DNA: TGCAGTGCTTGGACCCCCCTAGGGGAGCAGTACGTC. It codes for CSAWTPLGEQYV.

The J gene is TRBJ1-1, the V gene TRBV18; D ambiguous. CDR3 length: 13 residues. CDR1 is KGHSH and CDR2 is LQKENI in the germline V gene. The V gene lost 6 bases and the J gene lost 4 bases, with 12 bases spanning the gap. CDR3 nucleotides: TGTGCCAGCTCTCGTGAGGGAGGCACTGAAGCTTTCTTT. Residues: CASSREGGTEAFF. Drawing the rest from reference TRBV18 and TRBJ1-1, the complete variable domain is NAGVMQNPRHLVRRRGQEARLRCSPMKGHSHVYWYRQLPEEGLKFMVYLQKENIIDESGMPKERFSAEFPKEGPSILRIQQVVRGDSAAYFCASSREGGTEAFFGQGTRLTVV.

This clonotype was seen repeatedly, ten times or more. This CDR3 reads CASSYSGQGSYEQYF. The CDR3 nucleotides read TGTGCCAGCAGTTACTCGGGACAGGGGTCCTACGAGCAGTACTTC. The chain uses TRBV6-5 and TRBJ2-7; TRBD1 aligns across 10 bases. CDR1 MNHEY and CDR2 SVGAGI come from the germline V gene. This CDR3 contains 15 residues. Trimming removed 0 bases from V and 1 base from J; junction bases left unmatched: 0.

The chain is built from TRBV12-1 and TRBJ1-6; the table's D call TRBD1 went unverified against the DNA. TRBV12-1 is a recognized pseudogene. The CDR3 sequence is 16 residues long. CDR3: CASSFRDRGPNSPLHF. As DNA, the CDR3 is TGTGCCAGCAGCTTCCGGGACAGGGGGCCTAATTCACCCCTCCACTTT.

The chain joins TRBV27 to TRBJ1-5; the match to TRBD1 covers 7 bases. Germline CDR1 MNHEY, CDR2 SMNVEV (reference sequence). V was clipped by 5 bases and J by 0 bases; unmatched bases: 7. The CDR3 covers 16 residues. CDR3 nucleotide sequence: TGTGCCAGCAGTCCAAGGACAGGTTATAGCAATCAGCCCCAGCATTTT. Its protein is CASSPRTGYSNQPQHF.

The chain has TRBV4-3 and TRBJ1-5, with 8 bases fitting TRBD1. V trimming: 2 bases; J trimming: 2 bases; junction bases outside the gene matches: 2. This CDR3 is 15 amino acids long. Looked up from germline, CDR1 is LGHNA and CDR2 is YSLEER. The CDR3 reads CASSQYRGGNQPQHF. As DNA, the CDR3 is TGCGCCAGCAGCCAATACAGGGGGGGCAATCAGCCCCAGCATTTT.

There are many counts of this clonotype. V is TRBV7-2 and J is TRBJ1-2; D is uncertain. V was shortened by 0 bases and J by 4 bases, with 12 bases between the two germline ends. In germline, CDR1 is SGHTA, CDR2 FQGNSA. CDR3 length equals 15 residues. CDR3: CASSLAAPSGYGYTF. The CDR3 DNA reads TGTGCCAGCAGCTTAGCGGCCCCCTCGGGCTATGGCTACACCTTC.

V and J are TRBV11-1 and TRBJ1-1; D remains ambiguous. V was clipped by 2 bases and J by 8 bases, with 9 bases between them. This CDR3 contains 12 residues. The germline CDR1 and CDR2 sequences are SGHAT and FQDESV (reference sequence). CDR3 sequence reads: CASSLQRTEAFF. CDR3 bases: TGTGCCAGCAGCTTACAAAGGACGGAAGCTTTCTTT.

The table lists this clonotype with a few counts. The chain carries TRBV7-2 and TRBJ1-3; 8 bases fit TRBD1. V shed 4 bases, J shed 3 bases, and the junction held 11 bases outside the gene matches. From germline, CDR1 is SGHTA and CDR2 FQGNSA. The CDR3 loop spans 17 amino acids. The CDR3 region has the DNA TGTGCCAGCAGCTCCGCCGACAGGGGAGTTATTGGAAACACCATATATTTT. It specifies CASSSADRGVIGNTIYF.

In its sample, this clonotype was seen a few times. This rearrangement joins TRBV5-6 to TRBJ2-2; TRBD1 might be the D (5 bases). Germline V gives CDR1 SGHDT, CDR2 YYEEEE. The length of the CDR3 is 17 residues. The germline V and J ends were trimmed by 0 bases and 6 bases, with 18 bases remaining between them. The CDR3 here is CASSLEGSGRVAGELFF. Here the CDR3 DNA reads TGTGCCAGCAGCTTGGAGGGTTCAGGGCGAGTAGCCGGGGAGCTGTTTTTT.